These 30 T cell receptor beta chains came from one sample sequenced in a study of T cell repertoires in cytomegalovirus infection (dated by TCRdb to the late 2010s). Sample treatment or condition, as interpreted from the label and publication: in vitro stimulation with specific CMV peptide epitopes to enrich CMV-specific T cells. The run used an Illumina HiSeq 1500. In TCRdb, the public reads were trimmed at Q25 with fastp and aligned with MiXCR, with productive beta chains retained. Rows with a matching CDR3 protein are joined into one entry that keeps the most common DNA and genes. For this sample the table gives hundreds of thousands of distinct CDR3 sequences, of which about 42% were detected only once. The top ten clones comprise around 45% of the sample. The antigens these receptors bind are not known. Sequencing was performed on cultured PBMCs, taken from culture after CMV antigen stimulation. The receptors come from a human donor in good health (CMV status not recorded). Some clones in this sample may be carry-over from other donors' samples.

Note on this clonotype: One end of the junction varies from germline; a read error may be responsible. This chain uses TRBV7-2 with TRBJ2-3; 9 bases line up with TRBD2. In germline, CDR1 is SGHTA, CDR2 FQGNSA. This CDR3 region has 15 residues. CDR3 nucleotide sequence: TGTGCCAGCGACGGTCGGGCGGGAGGGTCAGATACGCAGTGTTTT. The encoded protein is CASDGRAGGSDTQCF.

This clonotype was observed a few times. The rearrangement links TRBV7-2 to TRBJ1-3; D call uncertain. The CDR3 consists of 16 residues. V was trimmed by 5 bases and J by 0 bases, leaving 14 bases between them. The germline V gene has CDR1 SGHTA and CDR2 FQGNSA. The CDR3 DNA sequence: TGTGCCAGCAGCCCCCGTTGGACTGACTCTGGAAACACCATATATTTT. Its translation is CASSPRWTDSGNTIYF. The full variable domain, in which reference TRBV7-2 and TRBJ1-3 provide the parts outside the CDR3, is GAGVSQSPSNKVTEKGKDVELRCDPISGHTALYWYRQSLGQGLEFLIYFQGNSAPDKSGLPSDRFSAERTGGSVSTLTIQRTQQEDSAVYLCASSPRWTDSGNTIYFGEGSWLTVV.

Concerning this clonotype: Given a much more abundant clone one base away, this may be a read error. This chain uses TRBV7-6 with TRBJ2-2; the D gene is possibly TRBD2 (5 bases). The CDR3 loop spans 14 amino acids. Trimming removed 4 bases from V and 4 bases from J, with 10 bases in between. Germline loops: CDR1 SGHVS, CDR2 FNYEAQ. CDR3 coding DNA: TGTGCCAGCAGCTCCGGACTTGCCACCGGGGAGCTGTTTTTT. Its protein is CASSSGLATGELFF.

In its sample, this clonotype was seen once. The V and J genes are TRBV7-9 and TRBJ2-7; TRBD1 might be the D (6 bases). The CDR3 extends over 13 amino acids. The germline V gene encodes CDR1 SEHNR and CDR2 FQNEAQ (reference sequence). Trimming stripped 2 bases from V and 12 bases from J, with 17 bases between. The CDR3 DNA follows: TGTGCCAGCAGCTTAACAGGGACACCCAATCGGTACTTC. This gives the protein CASSLTGTPNRYF.

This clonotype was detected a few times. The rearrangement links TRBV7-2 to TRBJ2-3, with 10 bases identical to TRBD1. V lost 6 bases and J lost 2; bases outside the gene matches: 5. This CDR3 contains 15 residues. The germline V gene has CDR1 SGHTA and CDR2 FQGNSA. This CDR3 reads CASRRGQGDTDTQYF. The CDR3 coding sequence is TGTGCCAGCAGGCGAGGACAGGGGGACACAGATACGCAGTATTTT.

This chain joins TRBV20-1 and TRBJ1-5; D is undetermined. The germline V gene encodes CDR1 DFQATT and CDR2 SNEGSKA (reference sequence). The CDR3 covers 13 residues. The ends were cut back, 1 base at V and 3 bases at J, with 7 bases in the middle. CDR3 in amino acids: CSARGGVNQPQHF. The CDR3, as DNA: TGCAGTGCTAGAGGGGGAGTCAATCAGCCCCAGCATTTT.

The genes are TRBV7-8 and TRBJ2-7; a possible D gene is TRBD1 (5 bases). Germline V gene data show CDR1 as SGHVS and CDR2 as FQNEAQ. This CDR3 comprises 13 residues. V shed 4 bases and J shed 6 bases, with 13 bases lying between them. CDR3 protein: CASSSRVRSEQYF. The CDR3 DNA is TGTGCCAGCAGCTCCAGGGTTAGGAGCGAGCAGTACTTC.

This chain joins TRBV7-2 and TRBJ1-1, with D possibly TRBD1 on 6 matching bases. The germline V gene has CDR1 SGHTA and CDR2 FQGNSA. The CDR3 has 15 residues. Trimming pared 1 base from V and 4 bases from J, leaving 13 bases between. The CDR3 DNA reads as TGTGCCAGCAGCTTAGTGGAGGGGGTAAGCACTGAAGCTTTCTTT. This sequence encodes CASSLVEGVSTEAFF.

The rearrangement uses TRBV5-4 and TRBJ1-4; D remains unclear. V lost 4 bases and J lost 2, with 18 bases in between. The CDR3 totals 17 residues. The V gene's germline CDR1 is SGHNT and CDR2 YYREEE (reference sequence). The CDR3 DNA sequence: TGTGCCAGCAGCCCCGGTACCCTACGGCAGACTAATGAAAAACTGTTTTTT. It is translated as CASSPGTLRQTNEKLFF.

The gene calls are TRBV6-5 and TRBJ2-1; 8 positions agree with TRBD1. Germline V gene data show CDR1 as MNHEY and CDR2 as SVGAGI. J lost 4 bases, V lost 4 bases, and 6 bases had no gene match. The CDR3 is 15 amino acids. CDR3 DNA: TGTGCCAGCAGTTCACGACAGGGGAGGTACAATGAGCAGTTCTTC. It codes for CASSSRQGRYNEQFF.

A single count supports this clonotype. DNA for the CDR3: TGCGCCAGCAGCTTCAGGGGGCCGGTGGACACCATATATTTT. Protein: CASSFRGPVDTIYF. The chain carries TRBV5-1 and TRBJ1-3; 8 bases agree with TRBD1. Trimming cost V 2 bases and J 8 bases; bases outside gene matches: 6. Germline CDR1 reads SGHRS; CDR2 reads YFSETQ. The CDR3 has 14 amino acids.

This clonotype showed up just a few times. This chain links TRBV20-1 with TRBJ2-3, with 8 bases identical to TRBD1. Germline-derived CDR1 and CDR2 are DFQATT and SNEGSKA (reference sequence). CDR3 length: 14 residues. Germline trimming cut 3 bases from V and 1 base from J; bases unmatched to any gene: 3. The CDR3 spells CSASKTGGTDTQYF. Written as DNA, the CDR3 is TGCAGTGCTAGTAAGACAGGGGGCACAGATACGCAGTATTTT.

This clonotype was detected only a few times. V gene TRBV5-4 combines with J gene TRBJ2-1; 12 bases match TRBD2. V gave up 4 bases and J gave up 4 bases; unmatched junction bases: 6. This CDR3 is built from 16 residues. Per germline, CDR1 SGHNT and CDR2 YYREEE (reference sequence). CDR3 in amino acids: CASSIGTSGRYNEQFF. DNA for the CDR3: TGTGCCAGCAGCATAGGGACTAGCGGGCGATACAATGAGCAGTTCTTC.

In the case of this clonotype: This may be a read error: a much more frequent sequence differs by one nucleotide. CDR3 sequence (DNA): TGTGCCAGCTGGCCCGGGACAGGCTCCTACGAGCGGTACTTC. Residues: CASWPGTGSYERYF. The chain carries TRBV7-2 and TRBJ2-7, with 8 bases lining up with TRBD1. In germline, CDR1 is SGHTA, CDR2 FQGNSA. This CDR3 comprises 14 residues.

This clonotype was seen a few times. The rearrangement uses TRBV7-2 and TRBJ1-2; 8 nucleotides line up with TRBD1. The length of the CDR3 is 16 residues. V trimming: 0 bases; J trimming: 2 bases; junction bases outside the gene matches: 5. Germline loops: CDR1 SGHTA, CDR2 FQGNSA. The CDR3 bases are TGTGCCAGCAGCTTAGCCCTTAACAGGGGGAACTATGGCTACACCTTC. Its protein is CASSLALNRGNYGYTF.

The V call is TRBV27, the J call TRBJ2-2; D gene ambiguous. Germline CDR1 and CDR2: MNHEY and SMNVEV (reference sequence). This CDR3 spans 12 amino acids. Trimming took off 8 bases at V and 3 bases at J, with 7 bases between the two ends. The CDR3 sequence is CASHSDTGELFF. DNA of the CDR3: TGTGCCAGCCACAGTGACACCGGGGAGCTGTTTTTT.

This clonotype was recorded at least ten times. The CDR3 is CASSPDRTSTDTQYF. CDR3 in DNA: TGTGCCAGCAGCCCGGACAGAACTAGCACAGATACGCAGTATTTT. The rearrangement uses TRBV7-2 and TRBJ2-3; D is possibly TRBD1 (6 bases). CDR1 is SGHTA, CDR2 FQGNSA, per germline. CDR3 length: 15 amino acids. V was pared by 5 bases and J by 0 bases, with 12 bases between. The whole variable domain, filled in from reference TRBV7-2 and TRBJ2-3, reads GAGVSQSPSNKVTEKGKDVELRCDPISGHTALYWYRQSLGQGLEFLIYFQGNSAPDKSGLPSDRFSAERTGGSVSTLTIQRTQQEDSAVYLCASSPDRTSTDTQYFGPGTRLTVL.

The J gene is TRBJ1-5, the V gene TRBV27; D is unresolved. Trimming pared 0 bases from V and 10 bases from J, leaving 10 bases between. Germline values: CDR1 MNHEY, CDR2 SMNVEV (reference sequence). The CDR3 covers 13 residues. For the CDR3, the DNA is TGTGCCAGCAGTTTATCGAAGGGCAGTCCCCAGCATTTT. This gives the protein CASSLSKGSPQHF.

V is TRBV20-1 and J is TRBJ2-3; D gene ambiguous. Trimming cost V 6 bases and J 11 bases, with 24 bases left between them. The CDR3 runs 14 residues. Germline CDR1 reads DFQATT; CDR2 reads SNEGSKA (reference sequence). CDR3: CSARSFAASNKQYF. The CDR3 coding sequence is TGCAGTGCCAGGTCGTTTGCGGCCTCCAATAAGCAGTATTTT.

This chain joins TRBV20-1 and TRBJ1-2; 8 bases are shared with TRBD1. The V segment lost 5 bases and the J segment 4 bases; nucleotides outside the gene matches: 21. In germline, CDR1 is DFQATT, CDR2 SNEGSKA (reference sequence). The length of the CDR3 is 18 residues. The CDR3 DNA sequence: TGCAGTGCTGCCTCGGACAGGGAAGCAGTCCCCGCAGTCTATGGCTACACCTTC. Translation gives CSAASDREAVPAVYGYTF.

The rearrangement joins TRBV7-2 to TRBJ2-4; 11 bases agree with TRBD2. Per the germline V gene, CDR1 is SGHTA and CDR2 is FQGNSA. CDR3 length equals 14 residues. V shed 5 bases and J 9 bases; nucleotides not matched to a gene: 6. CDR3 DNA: TGTGCCAGCAGCCCGGGACTAGCGGAGCCCATTCAGTACTTC. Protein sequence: CASSPGLAEPIQYF.

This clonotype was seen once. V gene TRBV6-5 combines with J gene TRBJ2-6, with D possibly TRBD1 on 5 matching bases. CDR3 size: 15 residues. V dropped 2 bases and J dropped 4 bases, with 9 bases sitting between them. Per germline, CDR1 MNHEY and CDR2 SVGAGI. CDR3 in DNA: TGTGCCAGCAGTTACATGAAGGGGGGGGCCAACGTCCTGACTTTC. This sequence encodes CASSYMKGGANVLTF.

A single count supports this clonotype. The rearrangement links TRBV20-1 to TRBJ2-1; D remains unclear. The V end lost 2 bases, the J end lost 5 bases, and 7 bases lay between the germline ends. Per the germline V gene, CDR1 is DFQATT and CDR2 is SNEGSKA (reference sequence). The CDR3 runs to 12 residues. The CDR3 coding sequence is TGCAGTGCTAGACCCCCGGACAATGAGCAGTTCTTC. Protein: CSARPPDNEQFF.

The CDR3 coding sequence is TGTGCCAGCAGCCTTATTAGCGGGGGGGGTTTCGGCACAGATACGCAGTATTTT. It yields the protein CASSLISGGGFGTDTQYF. The chain carries TRBV7-2 and TRBJ2-3; 11 bases align to TRBD2. V was clipped by 5 bases and J by 1 base; unmatched bases: 11. The CDR3 is made up of 18 amino acids. The V gene's germline CDR1 is SGHTA and CDR2 FQGNSA.

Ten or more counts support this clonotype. The CDR3 is CASSLGLLYEQYF. CDR3 coding DNA: TGTGCCAGCAGCTTAGGGTTACTCTACGAGCAGTACTTC. V is TRBV7-2 and J is TRBJ2-7; no definite D call. Germline CDR1 is SGHTA and CDR2 is FQGNSA. This CDR3 comprises 13 residues. Trimming removed 1 base from V and 3 bases from J, with 7 bases in between.

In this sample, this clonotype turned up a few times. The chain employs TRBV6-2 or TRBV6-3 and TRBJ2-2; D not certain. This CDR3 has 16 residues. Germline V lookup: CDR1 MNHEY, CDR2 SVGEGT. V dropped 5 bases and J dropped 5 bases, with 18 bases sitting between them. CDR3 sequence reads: CASSRDRVPLTGELFF. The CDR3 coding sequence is TGTGCCAGCAGTAGAGATAGGGTGCCGCTGACCGGGGAGCTGTTTTTT.

CDR3 loop: CASSVAREWGQETQYF. The CDR3 coding sequence is TGTGCCAGCAGCGTAGCTAGGGAATGGGGCCAAGAGACCCAGTACTTC. This sequence joins TRBV9 and TRBJ2-5; D unresolved. From germline, CDR1 is SGDLS and CDR2 YYNGEE. Trimming took 0 bases from V and 1 from J, leaving 13 bases between them. The CDR3 length is 16 residues.

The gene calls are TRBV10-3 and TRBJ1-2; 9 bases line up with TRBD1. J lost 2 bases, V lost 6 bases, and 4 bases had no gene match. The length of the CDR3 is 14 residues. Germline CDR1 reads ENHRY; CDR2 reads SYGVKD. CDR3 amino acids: CAISKGTGNYGYTF. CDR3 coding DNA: TGTGCCATCAGCAAGGGGACAGGGAACTATGGCTACACCTTC.

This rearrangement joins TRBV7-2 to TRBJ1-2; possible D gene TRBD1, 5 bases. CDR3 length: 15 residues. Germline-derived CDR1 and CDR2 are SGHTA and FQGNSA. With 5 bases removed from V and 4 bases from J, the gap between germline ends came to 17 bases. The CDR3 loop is CASSTKRGASYGYTF. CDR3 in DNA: TGTGCCAGCAGCACTAAACGGGGCGCCTCCTATGGCTACACCTTC.

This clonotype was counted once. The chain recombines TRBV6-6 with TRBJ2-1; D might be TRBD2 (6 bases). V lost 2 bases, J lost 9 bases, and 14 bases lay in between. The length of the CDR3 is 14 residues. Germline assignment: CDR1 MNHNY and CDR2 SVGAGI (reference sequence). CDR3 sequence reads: CASSYGVPGAEQFF. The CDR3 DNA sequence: TGTGCCAGCAGTTACGGCGTACCGGGAGCTGAGCAGTTCTTC.